The sequence of this T cell receptor (beta chain) was determined in a study of shared clonotypes between healthy human individuals. Germline CDR1 reads MNHEY; CDR2 reads SVGAGI. Trimming took off 6 bases at V and 6 bases at J, with 18 bases between the two ends. The CDR3 totals 14 residues. Method: immunoSEQ multiplex PCR; TCRdb's copy keeps in-frame clones and lacks some. The sample comprises some 1 million clones, around 76% of which are singletons, and 1.4% rests with the top ten. The donors, healthy adults who were HIV-negative, had experienced no recent acute infections or vaccinations. CD45RA+ naive and CD45RA-negative memory subsets were separated from CD4+ cells.

Sequenced material: memory CD4+ T cells sorted from blood. Indicated subset: CD45RA-negative fraction. The clonotype was recovered from a man aged 18 to 35 in good health. The chain has TRBV6-5 and TRBJ2-7; D ambiguous. CDR3 in DNA: TGTGCCAGCAGGGGGTCGGCCGTCTCGGGCGAGCAGTACTTC. It is translated as CASRGSAVSGEQYF.